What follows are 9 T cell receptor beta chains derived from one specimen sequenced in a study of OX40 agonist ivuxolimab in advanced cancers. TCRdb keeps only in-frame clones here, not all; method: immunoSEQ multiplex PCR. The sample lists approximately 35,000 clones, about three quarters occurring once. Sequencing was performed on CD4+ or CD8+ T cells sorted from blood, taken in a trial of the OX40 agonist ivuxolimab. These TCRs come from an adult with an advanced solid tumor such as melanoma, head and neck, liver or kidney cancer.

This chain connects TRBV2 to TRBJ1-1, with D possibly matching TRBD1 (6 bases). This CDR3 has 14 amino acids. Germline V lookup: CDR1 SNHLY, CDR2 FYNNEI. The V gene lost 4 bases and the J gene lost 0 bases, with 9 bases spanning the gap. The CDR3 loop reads CASSVGTMNTEAFF. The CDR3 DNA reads TGTGCCAGCAGTGTTGGGACAATGAACACTGAAGCTTTCTTT.

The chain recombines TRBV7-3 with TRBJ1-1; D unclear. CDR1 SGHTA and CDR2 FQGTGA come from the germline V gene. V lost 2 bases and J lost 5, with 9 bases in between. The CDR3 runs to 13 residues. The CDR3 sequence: CASSLDRRTEAFF. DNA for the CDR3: TGTGCCAGCAGCTTAGACCGGCGGACTGAAGCTTTCTTT.

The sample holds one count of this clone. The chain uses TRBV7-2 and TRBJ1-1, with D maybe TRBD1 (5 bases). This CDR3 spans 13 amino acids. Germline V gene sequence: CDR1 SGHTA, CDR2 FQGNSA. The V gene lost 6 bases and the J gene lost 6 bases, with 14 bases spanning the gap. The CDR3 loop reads CASRPTGFSEAFF. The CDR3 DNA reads TGTGCCAGCAGGCCTACAGGTTTCTCTGAAGCTTTCTTT.

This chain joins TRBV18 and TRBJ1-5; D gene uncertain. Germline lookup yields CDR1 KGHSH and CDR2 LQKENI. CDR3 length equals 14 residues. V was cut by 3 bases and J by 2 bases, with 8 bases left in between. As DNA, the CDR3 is TGTGCCAGCTCACCGGAGCGGGGCAATCAGCCCCAGCATTTT. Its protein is CASSPERGNQPQHF. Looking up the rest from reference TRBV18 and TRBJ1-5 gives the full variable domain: NAGVMQNPRHLVRRRGQEARLRCSPMKGHSHVYWYRQLPEEGLKFMVYLQKENIIDESGMPKERFSAEFPKEGPSILRIQQVVRGDSAAYFCASSPERGNQPQHFGDGTRLSIL.

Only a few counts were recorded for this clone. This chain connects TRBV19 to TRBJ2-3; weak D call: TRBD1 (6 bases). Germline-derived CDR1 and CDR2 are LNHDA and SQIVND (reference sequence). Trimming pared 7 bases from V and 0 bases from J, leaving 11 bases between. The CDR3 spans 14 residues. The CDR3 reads CASTTGYSTDTQYF. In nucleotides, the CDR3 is TGTGCCAGTACTACAGGGTATAGCACAGATACGCAGTATTTT.

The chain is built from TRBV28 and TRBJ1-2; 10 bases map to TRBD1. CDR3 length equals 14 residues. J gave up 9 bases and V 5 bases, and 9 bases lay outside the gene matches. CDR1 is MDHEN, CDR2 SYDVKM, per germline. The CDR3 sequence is CASSPRGTGESYTF. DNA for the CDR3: TGTGCCAGCAGTCCTCGAGGGACAGGGGAGAGCTACACCTTC.

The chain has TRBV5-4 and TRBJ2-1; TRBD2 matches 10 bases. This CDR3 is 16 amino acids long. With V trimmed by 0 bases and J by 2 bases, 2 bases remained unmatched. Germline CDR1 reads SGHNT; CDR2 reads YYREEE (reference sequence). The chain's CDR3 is CASSLELAGAYNEQFF. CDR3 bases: TGTGCCAGCAGCTTGGAGCTAGCGGGAGCCTACAATGAGCAGTTCTTC. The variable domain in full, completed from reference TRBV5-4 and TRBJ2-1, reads ETGVTQSPTHLIKTRGQQVTLRCSSQSGHNTVSWYQQALGQGPQFIFQYYREEENGRGNFPPRFSGLQFPNYSSELNVNALELDDSALYLCASSLELAGAYNEQFFGPGTRLTVL.

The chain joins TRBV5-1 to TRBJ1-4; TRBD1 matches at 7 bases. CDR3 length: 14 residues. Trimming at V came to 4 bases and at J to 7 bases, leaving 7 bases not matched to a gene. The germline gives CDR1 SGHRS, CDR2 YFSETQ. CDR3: CASSTGQIPEKLFF. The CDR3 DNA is TGCGCCAGCAGCACGGGACAGATTCCTGAAAAACTGTTTTTT.

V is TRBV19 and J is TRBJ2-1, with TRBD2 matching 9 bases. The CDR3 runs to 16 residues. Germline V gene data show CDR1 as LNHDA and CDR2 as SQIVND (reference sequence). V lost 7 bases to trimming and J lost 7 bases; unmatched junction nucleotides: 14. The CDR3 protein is CASTAAGTSRGNEQFF. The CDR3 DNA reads TGTGCCAGTACCGCGGCCGGGACTAGCAGAGGGAATGAGCAGTTCTTC.